These T cell receptor beta chains were read from a single sample in a study of blood T cell repertoires in COVID-19. TCRdb's table, derived via immunoSEQ multiplex PCR, lists solely in-frame clones and lacks some. Among 90,000 or so clones listed, around 87% were seen once. Sequenced input: peripheral blood. These receptors were collected from a human donor in a cohort sampled during active COVID-19. Both conserved end residues are part of each CDR3. A D gene is named only where the DNA matches it firmly. Size tells how often a clone was seen (once, few, many) or the class of an expanded clone, and some rows leave it out.

CDR3 length,clone size,D gene,J gene,V gene,CDR3 DNA,CDR3 protein
14,NA,TRBD1,TRBJ1-1,TRBV4-1,TGCGCCAGCAGCGCGGGACAGGGGGGCACTGAAGCTTTCTTT,CASSAGQGGTEAFF
13,NA,NA,TRBJ2-3,TRBV12-3/TRBV12-4,TGTGCCAGCAGTTCAACAGGTACAGATACGCAGTATTTT,CASSSTGTDTQYF
13,NA,TRBD1,TRBJ1-6,TRBV18,TGTGCCAGCTCACCAGGACAGGAATCGCCCCTCCACTTT,CASSPGQESPLHF
15,NA,TRBD1,TRBJ1-4,TRBV14,TGTGCCAGCAGCCAATGGGGACAGCTTAATGAAAAACTGTTTTTT,CASSQWGQLNEKLFF
13,once,NA,TRBJ1-2,TRBV6-5,TGTGCCAGCAAACGGGGTGGTGGCTATGGCTACACCTTC,CASKRGGGYGYTF
15,once,TRBD1,TRBJ2-7,TRBV7-8,TGTGCCAGCAGCGGACGACAGGGTGGGTCCTACGAGCAGTACTTC,CASSGRQGGSYEQYF
14,NA,TRBD1,TRBJ2-2,TRBV5-5,TGTGCCAGCAGCAAACAGGGGGTTCCGGGGGAGCTGTTTTTT,CASSKQGVPGELFF
15,few,NA,TRBJ2-6,TRBV7-9,TGTGCCAGCAGCGTGACAAGCTCTGGGGCCAACGTCCTGACTTTC,CASSVTSSGANVLTF
12,NA,NA,TRBJ1-5,TRBV28,TGTGCCAGCAGTCCCCCCCCTGAGCCCCAGCATTTT,CASSPPPEPQHF
13,NA,NA,TRBJ1-1,TRBV7-2,TGTGCCAGCAGCTTAGGCGCGAACACTGAAGCTTTCTTT,CASSLGANTEAFF
14,NA,NA,TRBJ2-3,TRBV5-1,TGCGCCAGCAGCTCCCGAGGAGCCGGGGGTACGCAGTATTTT,CASSSRGAGGTQYF
16,NA,TRBD1,TRBJ1-1,TRBV19,TGTGCCAGTAGTGTACAGGGGAGGTTGGGGAACACTGAAGCTTTCTTT,CASSVQGRLGNTEAFF
14,NA,NA,TRBJ1-4,TRBV4-1,TGCGCCAGCAGCCAAGATTTTTCTCTCGGAAAACTGTTTTTT,CASSQDFSLGKLFF
13,NA,NA,TRBJ1-4,TRBV6-2/TRBV6-3,TGTGCCAGCAGTCCCGCCACAGACAGACGGCTGTTTTTT,CASSPATDRRLFF
13,NA,NA,TRBJ2-7,TRBV3-1/TRBV3-2,TGTGCCAGCAGCCCATCCGCCGGGGTCGAGCAGTACTTC,CASSPSAGVEQYF
15,once,TRBD1,TRBJ2-5,TRBV5-1,TGCGCCAGCAACCAACCCGGGACAGGGGAGGAGACCCAGTACTTC,CASNQPGTGEETQYF
14,NA,NA,TRBJ1-2,TRBV6-4,TGTGCCAGCAGTGACTCGAGGGAGGGATATGGCTACACCTTC,CASSDSREGYGYTF
13,NA,NA,TRBJ1-2,TRBV28,TGTGCCAGCAGTCCCACAGGGTTTAATGGCTACACCTTC,CASSPTGFNGYTF
14,NA,NA,TRBJ1-1,TRBV3-1/TRBV3-2,TGTGCCAGCAGTTACAGCATTGAAGGCACTGAAGCTTTCTTT,CASSYSIEGTEAFF
16,NA,TRBD1,TRBJ2-1,TRBV5-4,TGTGCCAGCAGCTTGGCCGGGACAGATAGCTACAATGAGCAGTTCTTC,CASSLAGTDSYNEQFF
17,NA,TRBD1,TRBJ1-2,TRBV3-1/TRBV3-2,TGTGCCAGCAGCCAAGGGGGGACAGGGCGAAGAGTCTATGGCTACACCTTC,CASSQGGTGRRVYGYTF
13,NA,NA,TRBJ2-7,TRBV7-2,TGTGCCAGCAGCCGGTTGCTGAATAACGAGCAGTACTTC,CASSRLLNNEQYF
14,NA,TRBD1,TRBJ1-5,TRBV5-6,TGTGCCAGCAGCTTCCGCACAGGGGATCAGCCCCAGCATTTT,CASSFRTGDQPQHF
14,NA,TRBD1,TRBJ1-1,TRBV6-2/TRBV6-3,TGTGCCAGCAGTTCACACCAACAGACAGGGCAAGCTTTCTTT,CASSSHQQTGQAFF
13,NA,NA,TRBJ1-1,TRBV2,TGTGCCAGCAGTACCCAGGGGAACACTGAAGCTTTCTTT,CASSTQGNTEAFF
14,NA,TRBD1,TRBJ2-7,TRBV7-2,TGTGCCAGCAGCCCATCAGGGGGCATTTACGAGCAGTACTTC,CASSPSGGIYEQYF
12,NA,NA,TRBJ2-7,TRBV6-2/TRBV6-3,TGTGCCAGCAGTTTCACAGGGCTCGAGCAGTACTTC,CASSFTGLEQYF
13,NA,NA,TRBJ1-1,TRBV7-3,TGTGCCAGCAGCCTCGACAGGTCGGGGGGAGCTTTCTTT,CASSLDRSGGAFF
15,NA,TRBD1,TRBJ1-6,TRBV6-1,TGTGCCAGCAGTGAACGGGACAGTAATAATTCACCCCTCCACTTT,CASSERDSNNSPLHF
13,NA,TRBD1,TRBJ1-2,TRBV28,TGTGCCAGCAGTGGACAGGGCAACTATGGCTACACCTTC,CASSGQGNYGYTF
14,few,TRBD2,TRBJ2-5,TRBV7-2,TGTGCCAGCAGCTCCCCGGGGGGGAGTGAGACCCAGTACTTC,CASSSPGGSETQYF
13,few,NA,TRBJ2-1,TRBV12-3/TRBV12-4,TGTGCCAGCAGTTACGTACAGGGTAATGAGCAGTTCTTC,CASSYVQGNEQFF
16,once,TRBD2,TRBJ2-3,TRBV14,TGTGCCAGCAGCCCCCTAGGACTAGCGAGTGAAGATACGCAGTATTTT,CASSPLGLASEDTQYF
14,NA,NA,TRBJ1-1,TRBV11-2,TGTGCCAGCAGCTTAGGACACATGAACACTGAAGCTTTCTTT,CASSLGHMNTEAFF
13,NA,NA,TRBJ1-2,TRBV6-5,TGTGCCACCCTAAACCGGGGAGACTATGGCTACACCTTC,CATLNRGDYGYTF
14,NA,NA,TRBJ2-7,TRBV4-1,TGCGCCAGCAGCCAAGTATCTCCGGTGAGGGAGCAGTACTTC,CASSQVSPVREQYF
14,NA,NA,TRBJ2-1,TRBV5-1,TGCGCCAGCAGCTTGGCCAGGGGAGGGAATGAGCAGTTCTTC,CASSLARGGNEQFF
13,NA,TRBD2,TRBJ2-7,TRBV7-9,TGTGCCAGCAGCCCGGGGGGGCTCGACGAGCAGTACTTC,CASSPGGLDEQYF
16,NA,TRBD2,TRBJ2-7,TRBV9,TGTGCCAGCAGCGTAGGGACTAGCGGGGGTTCCTACGAGCAGTACTTC,CASSVGTSGGSYEQYF
13,NA,TRBD1,TRBJ1-1,TRBV5-4,TGTGCCAGCAGTCGGACAGGGGACACTGAAGCTTTCTTT,CASSRTGDTEAFF
13,NA,NA,TRBJ1-2,TRBV28,TGTGCCAGCAGTCTACAGAGTCTCTATGGCTACACCTTC,CASSLQSLYGYTF
12,NA,NA,TRBJ1-5,TRBV6-5,TGTGCCAGCAGCCAGGGGAATCAGCCCCAGCATTTT,CASSQGNQPQHF
16,NA,TRBD1,TRBJ2-3,TRBV30,TGTGCCTGGAGTGTACAGGGGGTCATACGCACAGATACGCAGTATTTT,CAWSVQGVIRTDTQYF
13,NA,NA,TRBJ1-2,TRBV12-3/TRBV12-4,TGTGCCAGCAGTTTAGACAGTCTCGGCGGCTACACCTTC,CASSLDSLGGYTF
15,once,TRBD1,TRBJ1-2,TRBV5-6,TGTGCCAGCAGCGCTCCGGGACAGGTGGACTATGGCTACACCTTC,CASSAPGQVDYGYTF
15,NA,NA,TRBJ2-7,TRBV6-1,TGTGCCAGCAGTGACGGGGCTAGCGTCGGCTACGAGCAGTACTTC,CASSDGASVGYEQYF
15,NA,NA,TRBJ1-5,TRBV18,TGTGCCAGCTCACCAGGAGAGGGAAAAGGTCAGCCCCAGCATTTT,CASSPGEGKGQPQHF
16,NA,TRBD1,TRBJ1-5,TRBV5-4,TGTGCCAGCAGCTTAAGAGACAGGGGGCGCGGTCAGCCCCAGCATTTT,CASSLRDRGRGQPQHF
15,NA,NA,TRBJ1-4,TRBV7-6,TGTGCCAGCAGAAAATCTCCTACAACTAATGAAAAACTGTTTTTT,CASRKSPTTNEKLFF
12,NA,NA,TRBJ1-1,TRBV5-1,TGCGCCAGCTCCTGGGCCGGGGCTGAAGCTTTCTTT,CASSWAGAEAFF
12,NA,NA,TRBJ1-3,TRBV30,TGTGCCTGGAATCAGGGTGAAAACACCATATATTTT,CAWNQGENTIYF
15,NA,NA,TRBJ2-1,TRBV5-1,TGCGCCAGCAGCCTGACAGGCAGCTCCTACAATGAGCAGTTCTTC,CASSLTGSSYNEQFF